This passage covers 17 T cell receptor delta chains from one sample sequenced in a study of gamma-delta T cells after stem cell transplantation. TCRdb redid clone calling on the RT-PCR reads using CATT. The sample has under 2,500 delta-chain clones, about 2.4% seen once. Sequencing was performed on gamma-delta T cells. Receptors were obtained from a human donor. It is not recorded whose cells these are; they may come from a transplant donor.

A few counts support this clone. A read error is the likely source, as a far larger clone sits one nucleotide away. This specimen includes other DNA sequences encoding the same CDR3. The rearrangement uses TRDV2 and TRDJ1, with D perhaps TRDD3 (5 bases). CDR1 and CDR2 from the germline V gene are GEAIGNYY and EKD. The CDR3 length is 15 residues. This chain's CDR3 is CACDTLGGTTDKLIF. CDR3 nucleotide sequence: TGTGCCTGTGACACCCTCGGGGGTACCACCGACAAACTCATCTTT.

This clone is classed as medium-sized. CDR3 sequence: CACDDLIGDTDKLIF. CDR3 coding DNA: TGTGCCTGTGACGATTTAATAGGGGACACCGATAAACTCATCTTT. This chain links TRDV2 with TRDJ1; tentative D call: TRDD1 (5 bases). CDR1 and CDR2 (germline): GEAIGNYY, EKD. V lost 3 bases and J 0 bases, leaving 13 bases between the germline ends. The CDR3 extends over 15 amino acids.

There are a few counts of this clone. A much larger clonotype is one base distant, so this may be a read error. The same CDR3 also results from other DNA sequences found in this sample. The chain joins TRDV2 to TRDJ1; TRDD3 matches 7 bases. V trimming: 0 bases; J trimming: 5 bases; junction bases outside the gene matches: 26. The germline gives CDR1 GEAIGNYY, CDR2 EKD. The CDR3 sequence is 21 residues long. CDR3 in DNA: TGTGCCTGTGACACCGTTTCGACTCCGACGAATTGGGGGACACTCAGGGATAAACTCATCTTT. This codes for CACDTVSTPTNWGTLRDKLIF.

This clone is termed large. V is TRDV2 and J is TRDJ1; 13 nucleotides agree with TRDD3. The ends lost 6 bases at V and 4 bases at J; junction bases unmatched: 16. Germline V gives CDR1 GEAIGNYY, CDR2 EKD. CDR3 length: 18 amino acids. CDR3 loop: CACSGLTGGYAEDDKLIF. In DNA, the CDR3 is TGTGCCTGTTCCGGGCTGACTGGGGGATACGCGGAGGACGATAAACTCATCTTT.

As to this clone: This may stem from a read error, because a much larger clone lies one nucleotide away. V and J are TRDV2 and TRDJ1, with 8 bases identical to TRDD3. The CDR3 has 17 residues. Losses at the gene ends were 1 base for V and 0 bases for J; bases not matched to a gene: 9. Per the germline V gene, CDR1 is GEAIGNYY and CDR2 is EKD. The CDR3 sequence: CACDTIGGDRDTDKLIF. CDR3 coding DNA: TGTGCCTGTGACACGATTGGGGGGGATAGGGACACCGATAAACTCATCTTT.

This clone was counted between two and nine times. The chain employs TRDV2 and TRDJ1; D gene ambiguous. Between the trimmed V and J ends, which lost 1 base and 0 bases, there was a span of 11 bases. This CDR3 has 15 amino acids. Germline V gene sequence: CDR1 GEAIGNYY, CDR2 EKD. CDR3 coding DNA: TGTGCCTGTGACACTATTTCCGGGTACACCGATAAACTCATCTTT. It is translated as CACDTISGYTDKLIF.

The V call is TRDV2, the J call TRDJ1; 13 bases are shared with TRDD3. The V gene's germline CDR1 is GEAIGNYY and CDR2 EKD. The J segment lost 0 bases and the V segment lost 3 bases, leaving 6 bases of the junction unmatched. This CDR3 is built from 17 residues. The CDR3 nucleotides are TGTGCCTGTGACGGCGTACTGGGGGATACGAACACCGATAAACTCATCTTT. Translation gives CACDGVLGDTNTDKLIF.

Of note for this clone: The protein in TCRdb stems from a much larger clone and differs at residue 7 from this DNA's translation, likely a read error; here the protein is translated from the DNA. V and J are TRDV2 and TRDJ1; 12 bases align to TRDD3. J was trimmed by 0 bases and V by 1 base; bases with no gene match: 11. There are 19 residues in the CDR3. CDR1 GEAIGNYY and CDR2 EKD come from the germline V gene. DNA for the CDR3: TGTGCCTGTGACACAATTGCTGGGGGATACGCTCCCTACACCGATAAACTCATCTTT. Protein: CACDTIAGGYAPYTDKLIF.

This clone is classed as large (0.1 to 1%). Other DNA sequences of this sample code for an identical CDR3. This chain links TRDV2 with TRDJ1; D remains unclear. Trimming took off 0 bases at V and 4 bases at J, with 20 bases between the two ends. Germline V CDR1 and CDR2: GEAIGNYY, EKD. The CDR3 loop spans 17 amino acids. The CDR3 sequence: CACDTVEGGPLNDKLIF. DNA for the CDR3: TGTGCCTGTGACACCGTCGAAGGTGGACCGTTGAACGATAAACTCATCTTT.

Turning to this clone: A single base separates this from a much larger clone, so it may be a read error. The chain links TRDV2 to TRDJ1; 8 positions agree with TRDD3. Germline lookup yields CDR1 GEAIGNYY and CDR2 EKD. J was trimmed by 0 bases and V by 3 bases; bases with no gene match: 8. CDR3 length equals 16 residues. The CDR3: CACDALGDPDTDKLIF. The CDR3 DNA reads as TGTGCCTGTGACGCCTTGGGGGATCCCGACACCGATAAACTCATCTTT.

This clone counts as large. CDR3 nucleotide sequence: TGTGCCTGTCTTGAACTGGGGCATTTGGGCGATAAACTCATCTTT. This gives the protein CACLELGHLGDKLIF. The chain combines TRDV2 with TRDJ1, with TRDD3 matching over 7 bases. After removal of 6 bases from V and 4 bases from J, the junction contained 13 bases not matched to a gene. In germline, CDR1 is GEAIGNYY, CDR2 EKD. This CDR3 comprises 15 residues.

This clone rates as medium-sized. This chain joins TRDV2 and TRDJ1; 8 positions agree with TRDD3. CDR1 is GEAIGNYY, CDR2 EKD, per germline. V trimming: 0 bases; J trimming: 0 bases; junction bases outside the gene matches: 5. The CDR3 totals 16 residues. The CDR3 here is CACDTVGGGYTDKLIF. The CDR3 DNA reads as TGTGCCTGTGACACCGTGGGTGGGGGATACACCGATAAACTCATCTTT.

A note on this clone: TCRdb pairs this DNA with a much larger clone's protein that differs at residue 6, likely a read error; the protein shown was translated from the DNA. The genes are TRDV2 and TRDJ1; D is perhaps TRDD1 or TRDD3 (6 bases each). Germline CDR1 is GEAIGNYY and CDR2 is EKD. The CDR3 has 15 residues. Trimming left V 3 bases short and J 4 bases short, with 17 bases between. The DNA for the CDR3 is TGTGCCTGTGACGCGATAGGGATAAATAGCGATAAACTCATCTTT. It encodes CACDAIGINSDKLIF.

In this sample, this clone turned up a few times. This could be a read error, since a much larger clone is one nucleotide away. V gene TRDV2 combines with J gene TRDJ3; 8 bases are shared with TRDD3. The CDR3 runs 22 residues. CDR1 is GEAIGNYY, CDR2 EKD, per germline. CDR3 DNA: TGTGCCTGTGACACCGGGGGCTCTGGGGGACTCAATAGCTCCTGGGACACCCGACAGATATTTTTC. The encoded protein is CACDTGGSGGLNSSWDTRQIFF.

The table lists this clone with a few counts. TCRdb assigns this DNA the protein of a much larger clone, which departs from its translation at residue 5; this likely reflects a read error, and the protein shown comes from translating the DNA. This chain joins TRDV2 and TRDJ1, with D maybe TRDD3 (5 bases). This CDR3 spans 18 amino acids. V shed 3 bases and J shed 0 bases, with 22 bases lying between them. Germline values: CDR1 GEAIGNYY, CDR2 EKD. The CDR3 here is CACDAVARTGSDTDKLIF. CDR3 nucleotides: TGTGCCTGTGACGCCGTGGCTCGAACGGGGAGCGACACCGATAAACTCATCTTT.

This clone is medium-sized (0.01 to 0.1%). The chain combines TRDV2 with TRDJ1; 9 bases agree with TRDD3. The CDR3 runs to 16 residues. With 4 bases clipped from V and 0 bases from J, the junction kept 8 bases outside the gene matches. Looked up from germline, CDR1 is GEAIGNYY and CDR2 is EKD. The CDR3 protein is CACDQVGIRDTDKLIF. DNA of the CDR3: TGTGCCTGTGATCAGGTGGGGATACGGGACACCGATAAACTCATCTTT.

This clone is categorized as medium-sized. The chain couples TRDV2 to TRDJ1, with D possibly TRDD3 on 6 matching bases. Trimming left V 3 bases short and J 0 bases short, with 22 bases between. Looked up from germline, CDR1 is GEAIGNYY and CDR2 is EKD. The CDR3 has 18 residues. The CDR3 sequence is CACDALRDIEGDTDKLIF. The CDR3 DNA reads TGTGCCTGTGACGCCTTGCGGGATATTGAAGGGGACACCGATAAACTCATCTTT.